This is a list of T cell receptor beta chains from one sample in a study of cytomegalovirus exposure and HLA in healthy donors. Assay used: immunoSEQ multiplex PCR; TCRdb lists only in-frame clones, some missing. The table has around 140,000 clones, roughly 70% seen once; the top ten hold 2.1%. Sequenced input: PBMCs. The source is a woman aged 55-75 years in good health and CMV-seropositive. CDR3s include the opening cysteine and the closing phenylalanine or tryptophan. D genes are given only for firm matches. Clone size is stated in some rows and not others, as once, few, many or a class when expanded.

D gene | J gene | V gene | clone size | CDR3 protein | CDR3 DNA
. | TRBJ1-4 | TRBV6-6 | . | CASSLGEKLFF | TGTGCCAGCAGTCTCGGTGAAAAACTGTTTTTT
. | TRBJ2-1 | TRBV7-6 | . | CASSSPYAPSSYNEQFF | TGTGCCAGCAGCTCCCCTTACGCCCCCAGCTCCTACAATGAGCAGTTCTTC
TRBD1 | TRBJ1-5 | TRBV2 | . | CASSELGTANQPQHF | TGTGCCAGCAGTGAACTAGGGACAGCTAATCAGCCCCAGCATTTT
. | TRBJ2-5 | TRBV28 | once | CASRRDTRQYF | TGTGCCAGCAGACGGGACACTCGTCAGTACTTC
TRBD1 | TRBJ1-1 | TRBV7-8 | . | CASSTGQGSTEAFF | TGTGCCAGCAGCACAGGACAGGGGAGTACTGAAGCTTTCTTT
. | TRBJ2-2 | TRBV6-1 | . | CASGTSTNTGELFF | TGTGCCAGTGGGACTTCTACGAACACCGGGGAGCTGTTTTTT
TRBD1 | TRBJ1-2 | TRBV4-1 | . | CASSQTRTGGGYTF | TGCGCCAGCAGCCAAACCAGGACAGGGGGCGGCTACACCTTC
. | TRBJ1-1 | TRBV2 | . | CASGAGLNTEAFF | TGTGCCAGCGGGGCAGGGTTGAACACTGAAGCTTTCTTT
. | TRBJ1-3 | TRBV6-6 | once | CASSYLGNTIYF | TGTGCCAGCAGTTACCTGGGAAACACCATATATTTT
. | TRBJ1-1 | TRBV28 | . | CASSSLQAPEAFF | TGTGCCAGCAGTTCCTTACAGGCGCCCGAAGCTTTCTTT
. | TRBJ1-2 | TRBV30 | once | CAWSALRGHRGYTF | TGTGCCTGGAGTGCCCTGCGGGGCCACCGAGGCTACACCTTC
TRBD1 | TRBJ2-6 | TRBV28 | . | CASSSPWTGALSGANVLTF | TGTGCCAGCAGTAGCCCTTGGACAGGGGCCCTTTCTGGGGCCAACGTCCTGACTTTC
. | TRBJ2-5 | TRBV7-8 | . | CASRHRKHQETQYF | TGTGCCAGCAGACACAGGAAGCACCAAGAGACCCAGTACTTC
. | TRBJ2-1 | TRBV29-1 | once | CSLRPGNSYNEQFF | TGCAGCCTAAGGCCGGGAAATTCCTACAATGAGCAGTTCTTC
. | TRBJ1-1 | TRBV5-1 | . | CASSLRGGGGLGNTEAFF | TGCGCCAGCAGCTTGAGGGGGGGCGGGGGGCTTGGGAACACTGAAGCTTTCTTT
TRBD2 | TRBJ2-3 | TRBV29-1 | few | CSVATSGRADTQYF | TGCAGCGTTGCGACTAGCGGGAGGGCAGATACGCAGTATTTT
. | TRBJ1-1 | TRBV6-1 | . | CASSEAHVSSGTEAFF | TGTGCCAGCAGTGAAGCGCACGTCTCCTCGGGCACTGAAGCTTTCTTT
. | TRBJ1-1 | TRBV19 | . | CASSIQSAYPNTEAFF | TGTGCCAGTAGTATTCAATCTGCGTATCCGAACACTGAAGCTTTCTTT
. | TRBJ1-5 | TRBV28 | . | CASSSGTLGNQPQHF | TGTGCCAGCAGTTCCGGGACATTGGGGAATCAGCCCCAGCATTTT
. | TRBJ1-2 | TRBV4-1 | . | CASSQETGTLFGYTF | TGCGCCAGCAGCCAAGAAACAGGTACCCTTTTTGGCTACACCTTC
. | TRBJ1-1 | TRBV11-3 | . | CASSLRLDTEAFF | TGTGCCAGCAGCTTACGGTTGGACACTGAAGCTTTCTTT
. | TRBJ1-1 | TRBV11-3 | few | CASSRDSLNTEAFF | TGTGCCAGCAGCCGAGACAGTTTGAACACTGAAGCTTTCTTT
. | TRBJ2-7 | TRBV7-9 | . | CASSLVREGEQYF | TGTGCCAGCAGCTTAGTGAGGGAAGGCGAGCAGTACTTC
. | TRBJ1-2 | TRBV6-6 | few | CASSYSIPGRVYGYTF | TGTGCCAGCAGTTACTCGATCCCCGGGCGGGTCTATGGCTACACCTTC
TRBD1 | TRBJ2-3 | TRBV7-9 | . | CASSWPLRQGPDTQYF | TGTGCCAGCAGCTGGCCCCTGCGACAGGGCCCAGATACGCAGTATTTT
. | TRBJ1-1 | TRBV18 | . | CASSPPGGTIVAEAFF | TGTGCCAGCTCACCGCCCGGGGGGACCATAGTGGCTGAAGCTTTCTTT
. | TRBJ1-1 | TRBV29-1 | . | CSANDGVNTEAFF | TGCAGCGCCAACGACGGAGTGAACACTGAAGCTTTCTTT
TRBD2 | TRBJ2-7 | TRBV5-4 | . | CASSLEAGGTYEQYF | TGTGCCAGCAGCTTGGAAGCGGGAGGTACCTACGAGCAGTACTTC
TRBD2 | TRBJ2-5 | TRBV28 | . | CASKKTSGSLETQYF | TGTGCCAGCAAGAAAACTAGCGGGAGTTTGGAGACCCAGTACTTC
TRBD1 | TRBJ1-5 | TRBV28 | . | CATWDRAINQPQHF | TGTGCCACATGGGACAGGGCGATTAATCAGCCCCAGCATTTT
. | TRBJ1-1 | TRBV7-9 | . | CASSLSGSDISEAFF | TGTGCCAGCAGCTTGAGTGGGTCTGACATCTCTGAAGCTTTCTTT
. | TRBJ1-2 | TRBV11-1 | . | CASSSQGLYGYTF | TGTGCCAGCAGCTCTCAGGGCCTCTATGGCTACACCTTC
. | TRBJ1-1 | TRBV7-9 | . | CASSLQVTEAFF | TGTGCCAGCAGCTTACAGGTCACTGAAGCTTTCTTT
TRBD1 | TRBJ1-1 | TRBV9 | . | CASSAAGQGNTEAFF | TGTGCCAGCAGCGCTGCGGGACAGGGCAACACTGAAGCTTTCTTT
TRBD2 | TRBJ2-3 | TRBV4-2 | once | CASSQDVTSGGTDTQYF | TGTGCCAGCAGCCAGGACGTGACTAGCGGGGGCACAGATACGCAGTATTTT